This is a list of T cell receptor beta chains from one sample in a study of blood T cell repertoires in COVID-19. Using immunoSEQ multiplex PCR, the repertoire was profiled, and TCRdb retains in-frame clones only, with some absent. The data hold around 170,000 clones, with 87% observed a single time. Sequencing was carried out using PBMCs or T cells enriched from blood (not recorded which). The receptor source for this set is a woman aged 50 to 65 who had recovered from COVID-19. The CDR3 runs from the conserved cysteine through the conserved F or W. The D gene is left open where the match is weak. Rows give clone size only sometimes, using once, few, many, or a class for an expanded clone.

abundance: NA; d_gene: NA; v_gene: TRBV2; j_gene: TRBJ1-1; CDR3aa: CASSGRGMNTEAFF; CDR3nt: TGTGCCAGCAGTGGGCGGGGAATGAACACTGAAGCTTTCTTT
abundance: once; d_gene: NA; v_gene: TRBV7-9; j_gene: TRBJ1-1; CDR3aa: CASSLRQANEAFF; CDR3nt: TGTGCCAGCAGCTTAAGACAGGCGAATGAAGCTTTCTTT
abundance: NA; d_gene: TRBD2; v_gene: TRBV19; j_gene: TRBJ2-2; CDR3aa: CASTAGGITGELFF; CDR3nt: TGTGCCAGTACGGCGGGAGGAATCACCGGGGAGCTGTTTTTT
abundance: NA; d_gene: TRBD2; v_gene: TRBV7-2; j_gene: TRBJ2-1; CDR3aa: CASSRTSGSRHNEQFF; CDR3nt: TGTGCCAGCAGCCGGACTAGCGGGAGTCGACACAATGAGCAGTTCTTC
abundance: NA; d_gene: TRBD1; v_gene: TRBV9; j_gene: TRBJ1-3; CDR3aa: CASSVDLGGQAGNTIYF; CDR3nt: TGTGCCAGCAGCGTAGATCTAGGGGGACAGGCTGGAAACACCATATATTTT
abundance: NA; d_gene: TRBD1; v_gene: TRBV10-3; j_gene: TRBJ1-1; CDR3aa: CAISDRDRGRSEAFF; CDR3nt: TGTGCCATCAGTGACAGGGACAGGGGGAGGTCTGAAGCTTTCTTT
abundance: NA; d_gene: NA; v_gene: TRBV6-5; j_gene: TRBJ2-1; CDR3aa: CASSYRGLAAYNEQFF; CDR3nt: TGTGCCAGCAGTTACCGGGGACTGGCCGCCTACAATGAGCAGTTCTTC
abundance: NA; d_gene: NA; v_gene: TRBV5-1; j_gene: TRBJ2-5; CDR3aa: CASSWVWGERETQYF; CDR3nt: TGCGCCAGCAGCTGGGTTTGGGGGGAAAGAGAGACCCAGTACTTC
abundance: NA; d_gene: TRBD1; v_gene: TRBV11-2; j_gene: TRBJ2-3; CDR3aa: CASRGQGADTQYF; CDR3nt: TGTGCCAGCAGAGGACAGGGGGCGGATACGCAGTATTTT
abundance: NA; d_gene: TRBD2; v_gene: TRBV18; j_gene: TRBJ2-7; CDR3aa: CASSPPGSLAGRYEQYF; CDR3nt: TGTGCCAGCTCACCACCGGGGAGCCTAGCGGGACGCTACGAGCAGTACTTC
abundance: NA; d_gene: NA; v_gene: TRBV27; j_gene: TRBJ2-3; CDR3aa: CASSSWTPGTDTQYF; CDR3nt: TGTGCCAGCAGTTCGTGGACACCTGGCACAGATACGCAGTATTTT
abundance: NA; d_gene: TRBD2; v_gene: TRBV27; j_gene: TRBJ2-6; CDR3aa: CASSPLGLAGGFSGANVLTF; CDR3nt: TGTGCCAGCAGTCCGCTCGGACTAGCGGGAGGTTTCTCTGGGGCCAACGTCCTGACTTTC
abundance: NA; d_gene: NA; v_gene: TRBV5-1; j_gene: TRBJ2-3; CDR3aa: CASSYLDRTSTDTQYF; CDR3nt: TGCGCCAGCAGCTACCTGGACAGAACTAGCACAGATACGCAGTATTTT
abundance: NA; d_gene: TRBD1; v_gene: TRBV10-1; j_gene: TRBJ2-2; CDR3aa: CASRAGTGAGGELFF; CDR3nt: TGCGCCAGCAGGGCCGGGACAGGGGCAGGCGGGGAGCTGTTTTTT
abundance: few; d_gene: TRBD1; v_gene: TRBV3-1/TRBV3-2; j_gene: TRBJ1-5; CDR3aa: CASSQLAGGQPQHF; CDR3nt: TGTGCCAGCAGCCAATTGGCAGGGGGCCAGCCCCAGCATTTT
abundance: NA; d_gene: NA; v_gene: TRBV3-1/TRBV3-2; j_gene: TRBJ2-3; CDR3aa: CASSKQSTDTQYF; CDR3nt: TGTGCCAGCAGCAAACAGAGCACAGATACGCAGTATTTT
abundance: NA; d_gene: NA; v_gene: TRBV5-4; j_gene: TRBJ2-7; CDR3aa: CASSPTGLFQDEQYF; CDR3nt: TGTGCCAGCAGCCCAACAGGGTTGTTCCAAGACGAGCAGTACTTC
abundance: NA; d_gene: TRBD2; v_gene: TRBV7-3; j_gene: TRBJ2-2; CDR3aa: CASSSHSGYTNTGELFF; CDR3nt: TGTGCCAGCAGCTCCCATAGCGGGTACACGAACACCGGGGAGCTGTTTTTT
abundance: NA; d_gene: NA; v_gene: TRBV2; j_gene: TRBJ2-3; CDR3aa: CASIVADTQYF; CDR3nt: TGTGCCAGCATAGTAGCAGATACGCAGTATTTT
abundance: NA; d_gene: TRBD2; v_gene: TRBV18; j_gene: TRBJ2-1; CDR3aa: CASSLEREIYNEQFF; CDR3nt: TGTGCCAGCTCCCTCGAGCGGGAGATATACAATGAGCAGTTCTTC
abundance: NA; d_gene: NA; v_gene: TRBV28; j_gene: TRBJ2-4; CDR3aa: CASSRSRQTKTRNIQYF; CDR3nt: TGTGCCAGCAGTAGATCCCGACAGACTAAGACTAGGAACATTCAGTACTTC
abundance: NA; d_gene: NA; v_gene: TRBV28; j_gene: TRBJ1-5; CDR3aa: CASSSSLMSNQPQHF; CDR3nt: TGTGCCAGCAGTTCCTCACTCATGAGCAATCAGCCCCAGCATTTT
abundance: few; d_gene: TRBD1; v_gene: TRBV11-3; j_gene: TRBJ1-1; CDR3aa: CASSARGYTEAFF; CDR3nt: TGTGCCAGCAGCGCCAGGGGGTACACTGAAGCTTTCTTT
abundance: NA; d_gene: TRBD1; v_gene: TRBV19; j_gene: TRBJ2-1; CDR3aa: CATATGTGRRSSYNEQFF; CDR3nt: TGTGCCACTGCAACCGGGACAGGGAGAAGAAGCTCCTACAATGAGCAGTTCTTC
abundance: NA; d_gene: NA; v_gene: TRBV6-2/TRBV6-3; j_gene: TRBJ2-3; CDR3aa: CASSFPGGHTQYF; CDR3nt: TGTGCCAGCAGTTTCCCGGGCGGGCATACGCAGTATTTT
abundance: NA; d_gene: NA; v_gene: TRBV2; j_gene: TRBJ2-7; CDR3aa: CASSRTNYEQYF; CDR3nt: TGTGCCAGCAGTAGGACTAACTACGAGCAGTACTTC
abundance: NA; d_gene: NA; v_gene: TRBV28; j_gene: TRBJ2-3; CDR3aa: CASSLGTRTDTQYF; CDR3nt: TGTGCCAGCAGCCTTGGGACACGCACAGATACGCAGTATTTT
abundance: NA; d_gene: NA; v_gene: TRBV28; j_gene: TRBJ1-1; CDR3aa: CASSKNRAGTEAFF; CDR3nt: TGTGCCAGCAGTAAAAACAGGGCCGGCACTGAAGCTTTCTTT
abundance: once; d_gene: NA; v_gene: TRBV28; j_gene: TRBJ2-4; CDR3aa: CASSLGIAKNIQYF; CDR3nt: TGTGCCAGCAGTTTGGGCATAGCCAAAAACATTCAGTACTTC
abundance: NA; d_gene: TRBD2; v_gene: TRBV3-1/TRBV3-2; j_gene: TRBJ2-7; CDR3aa: CASSRGLAGPYEQYF; CDR3nt: TGTGCCAGCAGCCGGGGACTAGCGGGACCCTACGAGCAGTACTTC
abundance: NA; d_gene: NA; v_gene: TRBV3-1/TRBV3-2; j_gene: TRBJ2-3; CDR3aa: CASRASGSTDTQYF; CDR3nt: TGTGCCAGCAGAGCCTCGGGGAGCACAGATACGCAGTATTTT
abundance: NA; d_gene: NA; v_gene: TRBV6-2/TRBV6-3; j_gene: TRBJ1-1; CDR3aa: CASSYSREGGKAFF; CDR3nt: TGTGCCAGCAGTTACTCGCGGGAGGGCGGGAAAGCTTTCTTT
abundance: NA; d_gene: NA; v_gene: TRBV2; j_gene: TRBJ1-2; CDR3aa: CAIAGTLPGVGYTF; CDR3nt: TGTGCCATCGCGGGGACCCTCCCTGGAGTAGGCTACACCTTC